The 28 T cell receptor beta chains below come from one sample, sequenced in a study of early stage breast cancer tumors. TCRdb keeps only in-frame clones here, not all; method: immunoSEQ multiplex PCR. The sample includes fewer than 35,000 clones, approximately 70% of them seen just once. Sequences were obtained from breast tumor tissue. The source is a person aged 25-39 years with breast cancer.

V is TRBV19 and J is TRBJ2-6; 7 bases fit TRBD2. This CDR3 region has 16 residues. J gave up 0 bases and V 10 bases, and 9 bases lay outside the gene matches. Per germline, CDR1 LNHDA and CDR2 SQIVND (reference sequence). CDR3 coding DNA: TGTGCCATTTCACCGGGACTACGCTCTGGGGCCAACGTCCTGACTTTC. Its protein product is CAISPGLRSGANVLTF.

The chain links TRBV7-9 to TRBJ1-1; no firm D call. The CDR3 totals 13 residues. V was clipped by 0 bases and J by 3 bases, with 5 bases between them. Germline V CDR1 and CDR2: SEHNR, FQNEAQ (reference sequence). The CDR3 here is CASSLAKDTEAFF. The CDR3 DNA sequence: TGTGCCAGCAGCTTAGCGAAAGACACTGAAGCTTTCTTT. The whole variable domain, filled in from reference TRBV7-9 and TRBJ1-1, reads DTGVSQNPRHKITKRGQNVTFRCDPISEHNRLYWYRQTLGQGPEFLTYFQNEAQLEKSRLLSDRFSAERPKGSFSTLEIQRTEQGDSAMYLCASSLAKDTEAFFGQGTRLTVV.

This chain uses TRBV7-9 with TRBJ1-4; 9 bases agree with TRBD1. Germline CDR1 SEHNR, CDR2 FQNEAQ (reference sequence). The trim removed 5 bases at V and 3 bases at J, leaving 1 base unmatched. The CDR3 length is 14 residues. The CDR3 loop is CASSRDRANEKLFF. Written as DNA, the CDR3 is TGTGCCAGCAGCCGGGACAGGGCTAATGAAAAACTGTTTTTT.

V usage is TRBV9 and J usage is TRBJ2-1; D remains ambiguous. The CDR3 extends over 14 amino acids. Trimming took 4 bases from V and 3 from J, leaving 11 bases between them. The V gene's germline CDR1 is SGDLS and CDR2 YYNGEE. This CDR3 reads CASSPLRSYNEQFF. The CDR3 DNA follows: TGTGCCAGCAGCCCACTGCGGAGCTACAATGAGCAGTTCTTC.

This clone was counted only a few times. This chain uses TRBV30 with TRBJ1-5, with D tentatively TRBD1 (5 bases). Trimming pared 3 bases from V and 3 bases from J, leaving 12 bases between. Germline CDR1 and CDR2: GTSNPN and SVGIG (reference sequence). The CDR3 sequence is 14 residues long. The CDR3 sequence: CAWSPDSLNQPQHF. DNA of the CDR3: TGTGCCTGGAGCCCCGACAGCCTCAATCAGCCCCAGCATTTT.

This clone was seen more than once but under ten times. The chain uses TRBV7-8 and TRBJ2-7, with 14 bases that match TRBD2. This CDR3 is built from 15 residues. After removal of 5 bases from V and 7 bases from J, the junction contained 7 bases not matched to a gene. From germline, CDR1 is SGHVS and CDR2 FQNEAQ. CDR3 region: CASSLGLAGGREQYF. The DNA for the CDR3 is TGTGCCAGCAGCCTAGGACTAGCGGGAGGCAGGGAGCAGTACTTC.

The chain uses TRBV14 and TRBJ1-2; 7 bases are a match to TRBD1. Germline V gene lookup returns CDR1 SGHDN and CDR2 FVKESK. J gave up 7 bases and V 4 bases, and 9 bases lay outside the gene matches. The CDR3 sequence is 14 residues long. CDR3 DNA sequence: TGTGCCAGCAGCCCTACACAGGGGCTTATTGGCTACACCTTC. Encoded protein: CASSPTQGLIGYTF.

This clone came up a few times. This rearrangement joins TRBV4-1 to TRBJ1-1; unclear D gene. V was pared by 0 bases and J by 7 bases, with 9 bases between. The CDR3 loop spans 13 amino acids. Germline CDR1 is MGHRA and CDR2 is YSYEKL. The CDR3 reads CASSQDRRGEAFF. CDR3 bases: TGCGCCAGCAGCCAAGACCGTCGCGGTGAAGCTTTCTTT.

The chain couples TRBV5-8 to TRBJ1-2; TRBD1 is a possible D gene (5 bases). The CDR3 covers 16 residues. The V end lost 0 bases, the J end lost 5 bases, and 17 bases lay between the germline ends. Per the germline V gene, CDR1 is SGHTS and CDR2 is YDEGEE. CDR3 bases: TGTGCCAGCAGCTTGGCAGGCGGGGGGATCTGGTATGGCTACACCTTC. Its translation: CASSLAGGGIWYGYTF.

V gene TRBV5-1 combines with J gene TRBJ2-7; TRBD1 matches at 10 bases. This CDR3 contains 17 residues. With V trimmed by 1 base and J by 6 bases, 13 bases remained unmatched. The V gene's germline CDR1 is SGHRS and CDR2 YFSETQ. The CDR3 loop reads CASSLKGVGQGRSEQYF. The CDR3 DNA follows: TGCGCCAGCAGCTTGAAAGGGGTGGGACAGGGGAGGTCCGAGCAGTACTTC.

This clone has only one observation. This sequence joins TRBV27 and TRBJ2-1; D is tentatively TRBD1 or TRBD2 (5 bases each). This CDR3 comprises 16 residues. Per germline, CDR1 MNHEY and CDR2 SMNVEV (reference sequence). V dropped 1 base and J dropped 4 bases, with 14 bases sitting between them. The CDR3 loop reads CASSLYLGTAYNEQFF. CDR3 DNA sequence: TGTGCCAGCAGTTTATATCTAGGGACCGCATACAATGAGCAGTTCTTC.

This clone was seen once. The V call is TRBV5-1, the J call TRBJ2-3; 8 bases are shared with TRBD2. The CDR3 is made up of 13 amino acids. CDR1 and CDR2 (germline): SGHRS, YFSETQ. J lost 9 bases, V lost 3 bases, and 6 bases had no gene match. The CDR3: CASSYGGGETQYF. The CDR3 DNA is TGCGCCAGCAGCTACGGGGGGGGTGAGACGCAGTATTTT.

The J gene is TRBJ2-7, the V gene TRBV7-9, with 7 bases matching TRBD1. Losses at the gene ends were 6 bases for V and 4 bases for J; bases not matched to a gene: 18. Germline CDR1 SEHNR, CDR2 FQNEAQ (reference sequence). The CDR3 contains 17 residues. CDR3: CASSHPQHGTENYEQYF. DNA of the CDR3: TGTGCCAGCAGTCACCCCCAACACGGGACAGAAAATTACGAGCAGTACTTC. The complete variable domain, with remaining parts taken from reference TRBV7-9 and TRBJ2-7, reads DTGVSQNPRHKITKRGQNVTFRCDPISEHNRLYWYRQTLGQGPEFLTYFQNEAQLEKSRLLSDRFSAERPKGSFSTLEIQRTEQGDSAMYLCASSHPQHGTENYEQYFGPGTRLTVT.

The chain combines TRBV19 with TRBJ2-5; the match to TRBD2 covers 7 bases. In germline, CDR1 is LNHDA, CDR2 SQIVND (reference sequence). V lost 5 bases and J lost 6; bases outside the gene matches: 6. This CDR3 contains 13 residues. The CDR3 sequence: CASSPGLVKTQYF. CDR3 DNA sequence: TGTGCCAGTAGTCCCGGACTAGTAAAGACCCAGTACTTC.

The chain joins TRBV11-1 to TRBJ2-7, with TRBD2 identical over 8 bases. The ends lost 4 bases at V and 2 bases at J; junction bases unmatched: 13. This CDR3 contains 17 residues. Germline loops: CDR1 SGHAT, CDR2 FQDESV (reference sequence). CDR3 bases: TGTGCCAGCAGCTCAGGGACTAGAGTCGAGTGGGCCTACGAGCAGTACTTC. Translated: CASSSGTRVEWAYEQYF.

The CDR3 region is CASSLPQGEQYF. CDR3 DNA sequence: TGTGCCAGCAGTTTACCTCAGGGGGAGCAGTACTTC. The gene calls are TRBV28 and TRBJ2-7, with TRBD1 as a possible D gene (6 bases). Germline V gives CDR1 MDHEN, CDR2 SYDVKM. V was shortened by 2 bases and J by 7 bases, with 9 bases between the two germline ends. The CDR3 contains 12 residues.

The J gene is TRBJ2-2, the V gene TRBV6-1; D is ambiguous. The CDR3 totals 13 residues. Germline CDR1 is MNHNS and CDR2 is SASEGT. V was cut by 5 bases and J by 7 bases, with 11 bases left in between. The CDR3 bases are TGTGCCAGCAGTCTAAGGCGGTTCGGGGAGCTGTTTTTT. It yields the protein CASSLRRFGELFF.

V is TRBV4-2 and J is TRBJ2-7; TRBD2 might be the D (5 bases). V lost 4 bases to trimming and J lost 1 base, with 14 bases between them. Germline V lookup: CDR1 LGHNA, CDR2 YNFKEQ. This CDR3 has 15 residues. The chain's CDR3 is CASSLTTRASYEQYF. Here the CDR3 DNA reads TGTGCCAGCAGCCTAACAACTAGAGCTTCCTACGAGCAGTACTTC.

The CDR3 loop reads CASSLGFSIYGYTF. The DNA of the CDR3 is TGTGCCAGCAGCTTAGGTTTCAGTATCTATGGCTACACCTTC. V is TRBV7-2 and J is TRBJ1-2; D gene unclear. This CDR3 has 14 residues. Deletions cut 1 base from V and 4 bases from J, with 10 bases between. Germline CDR1 and CDR2: SGHTA and FQGNSA.

The chain carries TRBV30 and TRBJ1-4, with D perhaps TRBD1 (6 bases). Trimming removed 3 bases at V and 0 bases at J, with 14 bases between. Germline V gene data show CDR1 as GTSNPN and CDR2 as SVGIG (reference sequence). The CDR3 is 16 amino acids. The CDR3: CAWRPPDRATNEKLFF. In DNA form, the CDR3 reads TGTGCCTGGAGGCCCCCGGACAGAGCAACTAATGAAAAACTGTTTTTT.

This chain links TRBV27 with TRBJ1-2; D is unclear. V was pared by 6 bases and J by 0 bases, with 11 bases between. The CDR3 spans 14 residues. Germline V gene sequence: CDR1 MNHEY, CDR2 SMNVEV (reference sequence). The DNA for the CDR3 is TGTGCCAGCAGCCGCAGCCGAACTAACTATGGCTACACCTTC. Protein: CASSRSRTNYGYTF.

In the case of this clone: The junction differs from germline at one of its ends, possibly a read error. The chain employs TRBV29-1 and TRBJ2-6; TRBD2 might be the D (5 bases). The CDR3 has 12 amino acids. Germline CDR1 SQVTM, CDR2 ANQGSEA. CDR3: CSVEEHPGNFAF. The CDR3 DNA reads TGCAGCGTTGAAGAACATCCGGGGAACTTCGCTTTC.

The V gene is TRBV11-3, the J gene TRBJ1-1; D call uncertain. Trimming removed 0 bases at V and 3 bases at J, with 5 bases between. The CDR3 spans 13 residues. Germline-derived CDR1 and CDR2 are SGHNT and YENEEA. The CDR3 is CASSLEYYTEAFF. The CDR3, as DNA: TGTGCCAGCAGCTTAGAGTACTACACTGAAGCTTTCTTT. The full variable domain, completed using reference TRBV11-3 and TRBJ1-1, is EAGVVQSPRYKIIEKKQPVAFWCNPISGHNTLYWYLQNLGQGPELLIRYENEEAVDDSQLPKDRFSAERLKGVDSTLKIQPAELGDSAVYLCASSLEYYTEAFFGQGTRLTVV.

This CDR3 is CASGPRLANHEQFF. CDR3 coding DNA: TGTGCCAGCGGCCCTCGGTTGGCCAACCATGAGCAGTTCTTC. V and J are TRBV7-9 and TRBJ2-1; D not certain. The CDR3 runs 14 residues. The V end was cut by 8 bases, the J end by 8 bases, with 19 bases between. Per the germline V gene, CDR1 is SEHNR and CDR2 is FQNEAQ (reference sequence). Full variable domain (outside the CDR3, taken from reference TRBV7-9 and TRBJ2-1): DTGVSQNPRHKITKRGQNVTFRCDPISEHNRLYWYRQTLGQGPEFLTYFQNEAQLEKSRLLSDRFSAERPKGSFSTLEIQRTEQGDSAMYLCASGPRLANHEQFFGPGTRLTVL.

The chain uses TRBV5-4 and TRBJ2-1; either TRBD1 or TRBD2 may fit D (5 bases each). Germline V gives CDR1 SGHNT, CDR2 YYREEE (reference sequence). Trimming stripped 5 bases from V and 11 bases from J, with 17 bases between. The CDR3 is made up of 13 amino acids. DNA for the CDR3: TGTGCCAGCAGACTGGGGGACGGAGGCAAGCAGTTCTTC. Translating it yields CASRLGDGGKQFF.

The chain is built from TRBV19 and TRBJ2-7; D is possibly TRBD1 (6 bases). V was cut by 6 bases and J by 0 bases, with 12 bases left in between. The CDR3 has 14 residues. CDR1 is LNHDA, CDR2 SQIVND, per germline (reference sequence). The CDR3 reads CASSTMDSSYEQYF. In DNA, the CDR3 is TGTGCCAGTAGCACTATGGACAGCTCCTACGAGCAGTACTTC.

This clone has just a few counts. The rearrangement joins TRBV14 to TRBJ1-1; TRBD1 agrees at 8 bases. Germline lookup yields CDR1 SGHDN and CDR2 FVKESK. Germline trimming cut 5 bases from V and 4 bases from J; bases unmatched to any gene: 9. The CDR3 has 15 amino acids. CDR3 residues: CASSAQGALATEAFF. The DNA of the CDR3 is TGTGCCAGCAGCGCCCAGGGGGCGTTGGCCACTGAAGCTTTCTTT.

This clone rates as medium-sized. The chain recombines TRBV30 with TRBJ2-5, with D perhaps TRBD2 (7 bases). Germline V gene sequence: CDR1 GTSNPN, CDR2 SVGIG (reference sequence). The CDR3 covers 16 residues. V dropped 1 base and J dropped 5 bases, with 20 bases sitting between them. CDR3 DNA: TGTGCCTGGAGTGCCACTTGGGAGGGGGTTGGGGAGACCCAGTACTTC. As protein: CAWSATWEGVGETQYF.